The 25 T cell receptor beta chains in this list originate from one sample, sequenced in a study of blood T cell repertoires in COVID-19. This table comes from immunoSEQ multiplex PCR, and its TCRdb copy is limited to in-frame clones, with some not included. This repertoire shows about 150,000 clones, roughly 84% found once; its top ten account for 9.8%. The sequencing sample was made of peripheral blood. These receptors all come from a woman aged 50 to 65 with acute or convalescent COVID-19.

The CDR3 region has the DNA TGCAGTGCTAGTGGAGAGAGCTCCTACAATGAGCAGTTCTTC. It specifies CSASGESSYNEQFF. This chain joins TRBV20-1 and TRBJ2-1; no firm D call. CDR3 size: 14 residues. CDR1 and CDR2 (germline): DFQATT, SNEGSKA (reference sequence). With 3 bases removed from V and 0 bases from J, the gap between germline ends came to 9 bases.

V and J are TRBV5-1 and TRBJ1-2, with 7 positions matching TRBD1. The CDR3 has 15 residues. CDR1 is SGHRS and CDR2 is YFSETQ in the germline V gene. V lost 0 bases, J lost 4 bases, and 6 bases stayed unmatched. The CDR3: CASSLGDSRPYGYTF. The CDR3 coding sequence is TGCGCCAGCAGCTTGGGGGACAGCCGGCCCTATGGCTACACCTTC.

In this sample, this clone turned up many times. The chain links TRBV6-1 to TRBJ1-6, with 9 bases fitting TRBD1. The CDR3 has 17 amino acids. Germline V gene data show CDR1 as MNHNS and CDR2 as SASEGT. V dropped 4 bases and J dropped 1; count of bases not matched to a gene: 5. CDR3 bases: TGTGCCAGCAGTGCCGGACAGGGGCAATCCTATAATTCACCCCTCCACTTT. It yields the protein CASSAGQGQSYNSPLHF.

The chain has TRBV5-8 and TRBJ2-5, with TRBD1 identical over 9 bases. CDR1 is SGHTS, CDR2 YDEGEE, per germline. J lost 5 bases, V lost 4 bases, and 15 bases had no gene match. The CDR3 contains 17 residues. The CDR3 spells CASSPGWMDRGLETQYF. The CDR3 nucleotides read TGTGCCAGCAGCCCCGGGTGGATGGACAGGGGTTTGGAGACCCAGTACTTC.

J is TRBJ1-6 and V is TRBV7-8; D uncertain. V lost 5 bases and J 0 bases, leaving 8 bases between the germline ends. Germline-derived CDR1 and CDR2 are SGHVS and FQNEAQ. This CDR3 is 15 amino acids long. The CDR3 nucleotides are TGTGCCAGCAGCCCGGGGAGCTCCTATAATTCACCCCTCCACTTT. Protein: CASSPGSSYNSPLHF.

This clone was detected once. The gene calls are TRBV5-1 and TRBJ1-1, with 8 bases identical to TRBD1. Germline CDR1 is SGHRS and CDR2 is YFSETQ. V was clipped by 3 bases and J by 11 bases; unmatched bases: 9. The CDR3 consists of 13 residues. The DNA of the CDR3 is TGCGCCAGCAGCTCCGGGACAGGTAATGGGGCTTTCTTT. It translates to CASSSGTGNGAFF.

The V and J genes are TRBV2 and TRBJ1-2, with D tentatively TRBD1 (6 bases). From germline, CDR1 is SNHLY and CDR2 FYNNEI. The CDR3 contains 15 residues. V lost 6 bases and J lost 3, with 17 bases in between. CDR3 DNA sequence: TGTGCCAGCAGACCCGAGGGGGGGACGTACTATGGCTACACCTTC. It encodes CASRPEGGTYYGYTF.

The genes are TRBV19 and TRBJ1-5; no clear D gene. The CDR3 loop spans 15 amino acids. The germline CDR1 and CDR2 sequences are LNHDA and SQIVND (reference sequence). The V end was cut by 3 bases, the J end by 0 bases, with 9 bases between. The CDR3 sequence: CASSMRARSNQPQHF. CDR3 nucleotide sequence: TGTGCCAGTAGTATGAGAGCGCGTAGCAATCAGCCCCAGCATTTT.

The chain combines TRBV7-7 with TRBJ2-7; 8 bases map to TRBD2. Germline trimming cut 5 bases from V and 4 bases from J; bases unmatched to any gene: 7. The CDR3 loop spans 14 amino acids. Germline CDR1 and CDR2: SSHAT and FNYEAQ (reference sequence). CDR3 residues: CASSAGGGTYEQYF. The CDR3 DNA sequence: TGTGCCAGCAGCGCCGGGGGGGGCACGTACGAGCAGTACTTC. The full variable domain, with the rest looked up from reference TRBV7-7 and TRBJ2-7, is GAGVSQSPRYKVTKRGQDVTLRCDPISSHATLYWYQQALGQGPEFLTYFNYEAQPDKSGLPSDRFSAERPEGSISTLTIQRTEQRDSAMYRCASSAGGGTYEQYFGPGTRLTVT.

This rearrangement joins TRBV6-2 or TRBV6-3 to TRBJ2-7, with TRBD2 as a possible D gene (5 bases). V was cut by 2 bases and J by 7 bases, with 12 bases left in between. Germline V gene sequence: CDR1 MNHEY, CDR2 SVGEGT. CDR3 length: 13 amino acids. The CDR3 region has the DNA TGTGCCAGCAGTTACCTGGACTCTCAGGAGCAGTACTTC. As protein: CASSYLDSQEQYF.

V is TRBV19 and J is TRBJ2-3, with 7 bases aligning to TRBD1. Germline lookup yields CDR1 LNHDA and CDR2 SQIVND (reference sequence). The CDR3 covers 14 residues. J gave up 5 bases and V 3 bases, and 5 bases lay outside the gene matches. For the CDR3, the DNA is TGTGCCAGTAGTATCGCCCGGACAGGAGATACGCAGTATTTT. Protein product: CASSIARTGDTQYF.

The chain uses TRBV25-1 and TRBJ2-1; tentative D call: TRBD1 (6 bases). The CDR3 is 15 residues long. V lost 3 bases, J lost 5 bases, and 14 bases lay in between. CDR1 and CDR2 (germline): MGHDK, SYGVNS. CDR3 nucleotides: TGTGCCAGCAGTGACCCACGGACAGAGGACAATGAGCAGTTCTTC. Protein: CASSDPRTEDNEQFF.

The chain carries TRBV30 and TRBJ1-2; 7 bases are a match to TRBD1. Germline CDR1 reads GTSNPN; CDR2 reads SVGIG (reference sequence). This CDR3 is built from 13 residues. Trimming at V came to 2 bases and at J to 1 base, leaving 1 base not matched to a gene. The CDR3 is CAWSTGDNYGYTF. CDR3 nucleotides: TGTGCCTGGAGTACAGGGGATAACTATGGCTACACCTTC.

The gene calls are TRBV5-6 and TRBJ2-3; tentative D call: TRBD1 (5 bases). V was trimmed by 3 bases and J by 2 bases, leaving 19 bases between them. Germline lookup yields CDR1 SGHDT and CDR2 YYEEEE. This CDR3 contains 17 residues. Written as DNA, the CDR3 is TGTGCCAGCAGCTCGGAAAAACAGGCCCTAGTCACAGATACGCAGTATTTT. It codes for CASSSEKQALVTDTQYF.

The chain employs TRBV6-2 or TRBV6-3 and TRBJ1-3; tentative D call: TRBD1 (6 bases). Germline CDR1 and CDR2: MNHEY and SVGEGT. V gave up 2 bases and J gave up 3 bases, with 8 bases separating them. The CDR3 contains 14 residues. Written as DNA, the CDR3 is TGTGCCAGCAGTTACGGGGGCTTTGGAAACACCATATATTTT. Translation: CASSYGGFGNTIYF.

The chain recombines TRBV19 with TRBJ2-1; 9 bases agree with TRBD1. This CDR3 is built from 14 residues. Germline-derived CDR1 and CDR2 are LNHDA and SQIVND (reference sequence). V shed 4 bases and J 9 bases; nucleotides not matched to a gene: 7. The CDR3 DNA reads TGTGCCAGTAGTACGGGACAGGGTCTAAGTGAGCAGTTCTTC. Translation gives CASSTGQGLSEQFF. The whole variable domain, remainder taken from reference TRBV19 and TRBJ2-1, is DGGITQSPKYLFRKEGQNVTLSCEQNLNHDAMYWYRQDPGQGLRLIYYSQIVNDFQKGDIAEGYSVSREKKESFPLTVTSAQKNPTAFYLCASSTGQGLSEQFFGPGTRLTVL.

The genes are TRBV5-1 and TRBJ2-7; weak D call: TRBD2 (6 bases). Looked up from germline, CDR1 is SGHRS and CDR2 is YFSETQ. V shed 0 bases and J shed 3 bases, with 13 bases lying between them. The CDR3 spans 15 residues. As DNA, the CDR3 is TGCGCCAGCAGCTTGGCCGGGAGTTTAGGCTACGAGCAGTACTTC. Its translation is CASSLAGSLGYEQYF.

The rearrangement uses TRBV19 and TRBJ1-5; D is ambiguous. Germline V CDR1 and CDR2: LNHDA, SQIVND (reference sequence). V lost 5 bases and J lost 0, with 14 bases in between. This CDR3 contains 16 residues. The CDR3: CASSFLSGYSNQPQHF. DNA of the CDR3: TGTGCCAGTAGTTTCCTCAGTGGTTATAGCAATCAGCCCCAGCATTTT.

This clone occurred once. The chain links TRBV7-9 to TRBJ1-5; 9 bases agree with TRBD1. The CDR3 consists of 17 residues. Germline trimming cut 5 bases from V and 0 bases from J; bases unmatched to any gene: 8. The germline V gene has CDR1 SEHNR and CDR2 FQNEAQ (reference sequence). In DNA form, the CDR3 reads TGTGCCAGCAGCCCAGCCGGGACAGGGTATAGCAATCAGCCCCAGCATTTT. Protein sequence: CASSPAGTGYSNQPQHF.

The chain links TRBV29-1 to TRBJ1-3; the match to TRBD1 covers 8 bases. Trimming cost V 4 bases and J 4 bases; bases outside gene matches: 3. This CDR3 contains 13 residues. The germline V gene encodes CDR1 SQVTM and CDR2 ANQGSEA. The CDR3 bases are TGCAGCGTTGGGACAGGGCTCGGAAACACCATATATTTT. It specifies CSVGTGLGNTIYF. The full variable domain, with the rest looked up from reference TRBV29-1 and TRBJ1-3, is SAVISQKPSRDICQRGTSLTIQCQVDSQVTMMFWYRQQPGQSLTLIATANQGSEATYESGFVIDKFPISRPNLTFSTLTVSNMSPEDSSIYLCSVGTGLGNTIYFGEGSWLTVV.

This clone was recorded only once. The chain is built from TRBV6-5 and TRBJ1-6, with D maybe TRBD1 (5 bases). The germline CDR1 and CDR2 sequences are MNHEY and SVGAGI. This CDR3 is built from 15 residues. V lost 2 bases and J lost 5, with 10 bases in between. The CDR3 bases are TGTGCCAGCAGTTACCAGGGAGGAAATAATTCACCCCTCCACTTT. Protein sequence: CASSYQGGNNSPLHF.

The J gene is TRBJ2-2, the V gene TRBV5-1, with 10 bases identical to TRBD1. V lost 0 bases, J lost 5 bases, and 13 bases stayed unmatched. CDR1 is SGHRS, CDR2 YFSETQ, per germline. The CDR3 contains 19 residues. Here the CDR3 DNA reads TGCGCCAGCAGCTTGGGACAGGGGGCTGGCTCGGCCCTAACCGGGGAGCTGTTTTTT. Protein sequence: CASSLGQGAGSALTGELFF.

CDR3 nucleotide sequence: TGTGCCAGCAGCTTGCCCTTAGCGGGAGGCCAAGAGACCCAGTACTTC. This sequence encodes CASSLPLAGGQETQYF. This sequence joins TRBV5-4 and TRBJ2-5; 10 bases are shared with TRBD2. CDR1 SGHNT and CDR2 YYREEE come from the germline V gene (reference sequence). This CDR3 has 16 residues. The J segment lost 1 base and the V segment lost 1 base, leaving 4 bases of the junction unmatched. Full variable domain (missing parts from reference TRBV5-4 and TRBJ2-5): ETGVTQSPTHLIKTRGQQVTLRCSSQSGHNTVSWYQQALGQGPQFIFQYYREEENGRGNFPPRFSGLQFPNYSSELNVNALELDDSALYLCASSLPLAGGQETQYFGPGTRLLVL.

J is TRBJ2-1 and V is TRBV13; D remains unclear. CDR3 length: 11 residues. Looked up from germline, CDR1 is PRHDT and CDR2 is FYEKMQ (reference sequence). V was pared by 1 base and J by 10 bases, with 5 bases between. The CDR3 coding sequence is TGTGCCAGCAGCTTAGCACGGGAGCAGTTCTTC. It codes for CASSLAREQFF.

The rearrangement links TRBV11-2 to TRBJ2-7; 7 bases match TRBD1. The CDR3 sequence is 16 residues long. Germline V CDR1 and CDR2: SGHAT, FQNNGV. V was pared by 1 base and J by 4 bases, with 10 bases of the junction left unmatched. DNA for the CDR3: TGTGCCAGCAGCTTAGCCGGGACAGAACCCTTTTACGAGCAGTACTTC. Residues: CASSLAGTEPFYEQYF.